The text below deals with one TCR beta chain. Its antigen is unknown. The sample belongs to a study of cytomegalovirus exposure and HLA in healthy donors. About the study: Out of 150 million to 200 million T cells, an earlier analysis found over 90 million unique TCR beta sequences in total. Findings and limits, study-wide: The study assumed roughly uniform donor sequencing depth for presence/absence analyses. Researchers catalogued approximately 160 TCR beta chains as cytomegalovirus-associated. According to an earlier analysis, most TCR beta V segments yielded productive rearrangements about 90% or about 30% of the time.

The PCR employed 60 Vbeta primers together with 13 Jbeta primers. Clones were read by immunoSEQ multiplex PCR, and TCRdb kept only the in-frame ones, dropping some. The data show fewer than 95,000 clones, 55% to 70% seen once. The CDR3 totals 12 residues. The V end was cut by 5 bases, the J end by 5 bases, with 12 bases between. Per germline, CDR1 GTSNPN and CDR2 SVGIG (reference sequence). The J gene is TRBJ2-5, the V gene TRBV30, with D perhaps TRBD1 (6 bases). This sequence originates from a woman aged 50 to 60 in good health and CMV-seropositive. Input material: PBMCs. DNA for the CDR3: TGTGCCTGGGCAGACAGGCCGGAGACCCAGTACTTC. Protein: CAWADRPETQYF.